The rows below give T cell receptor beta chains drawn from one sample of a study of vaccination and CD4 T cells after COVID-19. TCRdb reanalysed the PCR reads using MiXCR and keeps one entry per CDR3 protein. The data show approximately 10,000 distinct CDR3 sequences, 40% to 60% seen once. These receptors lack a known antigen. The sequencing input was CD4+ T cells from blood, cultured in vitro. Every receptor here comes from a human donor in good health. Each CDR3 is given with its conserved first and last residue. The order of the fields is clone size, D gene, CDR3 length, V gene, J gene, CDR3 DNA, CDR3 protein. A D gene is named only where the DNA matches it firmly. The size field is filled for only some rows; it gives once, few, many or a size class.

>-|-|12|TRBV6-1|TRBJ1-1
TGTGCCAGCAGTCGAACAAACACTGAAGCTTTCTTT
CASSRTNTEAFF
>-|-|13|TRBV7-9|TRBJ1-1
TGTGCCAGCAGCTTTGGGGAGAACACTGAAGCTTTCTTT
CASSFGENTEAFF
>-|-|16|TRBV7-2|TRBJ2-6
TGTGCCAGCAGCTTAGCGAAAACAACTGGGGCCAACGTCCTGACTTTC
CASSLAKTTGANVLTF
>-|TRBD2|17|TRBV6-2/TRBV6-3|TRBJ2-2
TGTGCCAGCAGACCATTCAGACTAGCGGGGGGAACCGGGGAGCTGTTTTTT
CASRPFRLAGGTGELFF
>-|-|11|TRBV28|TRBJ1-4
TGTGCCAGTGACTCTAATGAAAAACTGTTTTTT
CASDSNEKLFF
>-|TRBD1|15|TRBV7-2|TRBJ1-1
TGTGCCAGCAGCAAGACAGGGGTTGGGGACACTGAAGCTTTCTTT
CASSKTGVGDTEAFF
>-|TRBD1|18|TRBV19|TRBJ1-1
TGTGCCAGTAGGAGGGGGTTGCGGGCAGGGGGCATGAACACTGAAGCTTTCTTT
CASRRGLRAGGMNTEAFF
>few|-|15|TRBV5-4|TRBJ2-5
TGTGCCAGCAGCTTGGGGGCGGTGGATCAAGAGACCCAGTACTTC
CASSLGAVDQETQYF
>-|-|14|TRBV2|TRBJ2-1
TGTGCCACGGCCGGGACATTCGCCTACAATGAGCAGTTCTTC
CATAGTFAYNEQFF
>-|TRBD2|14|TRBV3-1|TRBJ2-1
TGTGCCAGCAATGGACTAGCGGGAGGGTTCGAGCAGTTCTTC
CASNGLAGGFEQFF
>few|-|14|TRBV20-1|TRBJ2-7
TGCAGTGCTACCGCTCTGTCTGGGGCCGTCGAGCAGTACTTC
CSATALSGAVEQYF
>-|-|17|TRBV7-9|TRBJ2-2
TGTGCCAGCAGCTTAGGGGATACGGGAAGGCACACCGGGGAGCTGTTTTTT
CASSLGDTGRHTGELFF
>-|TRBD2|16|TRBV7-6|TRBJ2-3
TGTGCCAGCAGCTTGGGAGTAGCGGGCTTAACAGATACGCAGTATTTT
CASSLGVAGLTDTQYF
>-|-|13|TRBV18|TRBJ1-1
TGTGCCAGCTCACCACGGCAGGAAACTGAAGCTTTCTTT
CASSPRQETEAFF
>-|TRBD1|14|TRBV27|TRBJ1-1
TGTGCCAGCAGTCTTTCGACAGGGGCCACTGAAGCTTTCTTT
CASSLSTGATEAFF
>-|-|15|TRBV7-2|TRBJ1-2
TGTGCCAGCAGCTTAGCCAACAGGGATACATATGGCTACACCTTC
CASSLANRDTYGYTF
>-|TRBD2|16|TRBV7-6|TRBJ2-5
TGTGCCAGCAGTTCTAAACTGACTAGCGGGGAAGAGACCCAGTACTTC
CASSSKLTSGEETQYF
>few|-|13|TRBV6-2/TRBV6-3|TRBJ1-1
TGTGCCACCTATGTGCGCTCGAACACTGAAGCTTTCTTT
CATYVRSNTEAFF
>-|-|14|TRBV5-1|TRBJ2-5
TGCGCCAGCAATGGACTTTTCCATAAAGAGACCCAGTACTTC
CASNGLFHKETQYF
>-|-|14|TRBV27|TRBJ2-1
TGTGCCAGCAGTTTTTATCGGGATAACAATGAGCAGTTCTTC
CASSFYRDNNEQFF
>-|TRBD2|16|TRBV7-2|TRBJ2-5
TGTGCCAGCAGCTTAATTGGGGGGGTTAGAGGGGAGACCCAGTACTTC
CASSLIGGVRGETQYF
>-|TRBD1|13|TRBV27|TRBJ1-2
TGTGCCAGCAGTTTGGACAGGGGGCAGGGCTACACCTTC
CASSLDRGQGYTF
>-|-|14|TRBV20-1|TRBJ1-1
TGCAGTGCTTCTTATGGGACACCGAACACTGAAGCTTTCTTT
CSASYGTPNTEAFF
>few|-|14|TRBV24-1|TRBJ1-2
TGTGCCACCAGTGATCCGTCTAATCTCTATGGCTACACCTTC
CATSDPSNLYGYTF
>few|-|16|TRBV5-4|TRBJ1-2
TGTGCCAGCAGCTTGGATGCAGGGAGGGCTAACTATGGCTACACCTTC
CASSLDAGRANYGYTF
>-|-|14|TRBV27|TRBJ1-2
TGTGCCAGCAGTTTAATCGGGGGGAGCTATGGCTACACCTTC
CASSLIGGSYGYTF
>few|-|13|TRBV27|TRBJ1-6
TGTGCCAGCAACCAGGGGAGTAATTCACCCCTCCACTTT
CASNQGSNSPLHF
>few|TRBD1|14|TRBV7-9|TRBJ1-1
TGTGCCAGCAGCTTAAACCGACAGGGCCAGGCAGCTTTCTTT
CASSLNRQGQAAFF